This T cell receptor (beta chain) was found in a study of early T cells in non-severe SARS-CoV-2 infection. Study conclusions and caveats: Matches to VDJdb favored anti-spike CD8 responses and missed private and CD4 specificities.

CDR1 and CDR2 from the germline V gene are LNHDA and SQIVND (reference sequence). There are 12 residues in the CDR3. The V and J ends lost 7 bases and 10 bases respectively, with 14 bases between them. Individual cDNA molecules each received unique molecular identifiers attached to them. Each CDR3 protein gets one entry after TCRdb re-called the 5' RACE reads with MiXCR. The profile shows more than 25,000 distinct CDR3 sequences, approximately 5% of them singletons. A word on this clonotype: Its target is unknown.

The material sequenced was whole blood. The chain joins TRBV19 to TRBJ1-5; D is undetermined. The source of this sequence is an adult who was a healthcare worker with PCR-confirmed SARS-CoV-2 infection or an uninfected control (not recorded which). CDR3 protein: CASTRENRPQHF. CDR3 in DNA: TGTGCCAGTACGCGCGAGAATAGACCCCAGCATTTT.